This paragraph reports one T cell receptor (beta chain). The antigen remains undetermined. Per germline, CDR1 SNHLY and CDR2 FYNNEI. The CDR3 is 13 residues long. V lost 7 bases, J lost 3 bases, and 10 bases lay in between. Clones were sequenced by immunoSEQ multiplex PCR, and TCRdb holds only the in-frame ones, with some missing. Among around 99,000 clones, approximately 90% were seen once, and the ten largest hold about 8.3%. This entry belongs to a study of T cell responses to AZD1222 COVID-19 vaccine. Findings of the study overall: Seropositivity was recorded at baseline in only a handful of AZD1222 recipients. Without day 14 samples, only post-peak T cell repertoires were studied. Spike-wide coverage was observed for vaccine-associated CD4 TCRs, with dominant responses at 160-218 and 743-854.

Analyses pooled second doses at about 4 or about 12 weeks. The chain couples TRBV2 to TRBJ1-5; possibly TRBD1 for D (5 bases). The sequence was obtained from an adult who received the AZD1222 COVID-19 vaccine. Sequenced material: peripheral blood, taken 28 days after the second AZD1222 dose. The CDR3 DNA reads TGTGCCAGCAACGCAGGGAACAATCAGCCCCAGCATTTT. Translation: CASNAGNNQPQHF.